A selection of T cell receptor beta chains follows, all from one sample in a study of blood T cells in healthy people across ages. One entry per CDR3 protein results from TCRdb running MiXCR on the 5' RACE reads. Found here are 650,000 to 900,000 distinct CDR3 sequences, around 68% of them singletons; the top ten hold approximately 30%. The sequencing input was blood. All receptors come from a man under 40 in good health. CDR3s include the opening cysteine and the closing phenylalanine or tryptophan. A D gene is named only where the DNA matches it firmly. Only some rows state a clone size, as once, few, many or a class for expanded clones.

abundance: .
j_gene: TRBJ2-6
v_gene: TRBV28
d_gene: .
CDR3aa: CASSLSGAEANVLTF
CDR3nt: TGTGCCAGCAGTTTATCTGGGGCGGAGGCCAATGTCCTGACTTTC

abundance: .
j_gene: TRBJ1-5
v_gene: TRBV6-5
d_gene: .
CDR3aa: CASSLNRGNQPQHF
CDR3nt: TGTGCCAGCAGCCTCAACAGGGGCAATCAGCCCCAGCATTTT

abundance: .
j_gene: TRBJ1-2
v_gene: TRBV20-1
d_gene: .
CDR3aa: CSARDLGAVYYGYTF
CDR3nt: TGCAGTGCTAGAGATTTGGGGGCGGTCTACTATGGCTACACCTTC

abundance: .
j_gene: TRBJ1-1
v_gene: TRBV6-1
d_gene: .
CDR3aa: CASFRRNTEAFF
CDR3nt: TGTGCCAGCTTCCGGAGGAACACTGAAGCTTTCTTT

abundance: few
j_gene: TRBJ2-7
v_gene: TRBV7-2
d_gene: .
CDR3aa: CASSWPGRTYEQYF
CDR3nt: TGTGCCAGCAGCTGGCCGGGACGGACCTACGAGCAGTACTTC

abundance: few
j_gene: TRBJ2-1
v_gene: TRBV9
d_gene: .
CDR3aa: CASSEYRDPLYNEQFF
CDR3nt: TGTGCCAGCAGCGAATACAGGGATCCCCTCTACAATGAGCAGTTCTTC

abundance: few
j_gene: TRBJ2-1
v_gene: TRBV28
d_gene: .
CDR3aa: CASSLGYRFHEQFF
CDR3nt: TGTGCCAGCAGTTTAGGGTACCGTTTCCATGAGCAGTTCTTC

abundance: .
j_gene: TRBJ2-5
v_gene: TRBV7-8
d_gene: .
CDR3aa: CAPPLETQYF
CDR3nt: TGTGCCCCCCCGCTGGAGACCCAGTACTTC

abundance: .
j_gene: TRBJ2-7
v_gene: TRBV5-6
d_gene: .
CDR3aa: CASSPPTVGYEQYF
CDR3nt: TGTGCCAGCAGCCCCCCCACGGTTGGGTACGAGCAGTACTTC

abundance: .
j_gene: TRBJ2-5
v_gene: TRBV7-3
d_gene: .
CDR3aa: CASSSGPNYVQYF
CDR3nt: TGTGCCAGCAGCTCGGGACCTAACTACGTGCAGTACTTC

abundance: few
j_gene: TRBJ1-1
v_gene: TRBV4-1
d_gene: TRBD1
CDR3aa: CASSQDPYRGATEAFF
CDR3nt: TGCGCCAGCAGCCAAGACCCCTACAGGGGAGCCACTGAAGCTTTCTTT

abundance: .
j_gene: TRBJ1-2
v_gene: TRBV21-1
d_gene: .
CDR3aa: CASSKEKGSGYTF
CDR3nt: TGTGCCAGCAGCAAAGAAAAGGGTAGTGGCTACACCTTC

abundance: .
j_gene: TRBJ2-1
v_gene: TRBV6-4
d_gene: TRBD2
CDR3aa: CASSSGLAGGPNNEQFF
CDR3nt: TGTGCCAGCAGTTCAGGACTAGCGGGGGGTCCCAACAATGAGCAGTTCTTC

abundance: .
j_gene: TRBJ1-2
v_gene: TRBV28
d_gene: .
CDR3aa: CASSWGHYGYTF
CDR3nt: TGTGCCAGCAGTTGGGGGCACTATGGCTACACCTTC

abundance: .
j_gene: TRBJ1-1
v_gene: TRBV12-3/TRBV12-4
d_gene: .
CDR3aa: CASSGGAGPNTEAFF
CDR3nt: TGTGCCAGCAGTGGGGGGGCCGGCCCGAACACTGAAGCTTTCTTT

abundance: .
j_gene: TRBJ2-1
v_gene: TRBV7-9
d_gene: TRBD1
CDR3aa: CASSSRQGKPYNEQFF
CDR3nt: TGTGCCAGCAGCTCGAGACAGGGGAAGCCGTACAATGAGCAGTTCTTC